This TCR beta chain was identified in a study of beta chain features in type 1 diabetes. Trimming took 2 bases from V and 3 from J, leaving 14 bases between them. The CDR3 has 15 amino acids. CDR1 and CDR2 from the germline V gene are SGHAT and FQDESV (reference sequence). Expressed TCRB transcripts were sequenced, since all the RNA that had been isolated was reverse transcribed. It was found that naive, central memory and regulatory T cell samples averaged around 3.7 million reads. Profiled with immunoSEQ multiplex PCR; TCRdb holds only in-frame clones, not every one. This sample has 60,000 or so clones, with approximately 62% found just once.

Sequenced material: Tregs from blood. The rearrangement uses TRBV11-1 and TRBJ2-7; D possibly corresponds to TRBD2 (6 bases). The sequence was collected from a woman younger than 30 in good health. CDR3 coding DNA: TGTGCCAGCAGCTTAACCCCGGGACTGCGCTACGAGCAGTACTTC. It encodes CASSLTPGLRYEQYF.